These T cell receptor beta chains were read from a single sample in a study of blood T cell repertoires in COVID-19. Method: immunoSEQ multiplex PCR; TCRdb's copy keeps in-frame clones and lacks some. This table holds about 64,000 clones, around 90% found once. The sequenced sample was peripheral blood. Source of these receptors: a woman aged 60-70 years with COVID-19, enrolled during active disease. CDR3s include the opening cysteine and the closing phenylalanine or tryptophan.

j_call v_call cdr3_aa
TRBJ2-2 TRBV13 CASRASLAGELFF
TRBJ2-7 TRBV5-1 CASSTGSGRSEQYF
TRBJ1-5 TRBV30 CAWSANSDQPQHF
TRBJ2-2 TRBV21-1 CASSKEGAPDTGELFF
TRBJ1-4 TRBV28 CASSFAGTGGRKLFF
TRBJ2-1 TRBV30 CAWEYGLSSYNEQFF
TRBJ1-2 TRBV28 CASSDLQGNGYTF
TRBJ1-2 TRBV30 CAWLPLGGILYGYTF
TRBJ2-5 TRBV23-1 CASSPGQGQETQYF
TRBJ2-3 TRBV7-8 CASSLEWTRRADTQYF
TRBJ2-7 TRBV11-2 CASSFSGSSYEQYF
TRBJ1-1 TRBV19 CASSDHRGAATEAFF
TRBJ2-7 TRBV3-1/TRBV3-2 CASSSPRRVSGGEQYF
TRBJ1-2 TRBV12-3/TRBV12-4 CASSLNSGYTF
TRBJ1-4 TRBV28 CASTPTRGTGTGKLFF
TRBJ1-4 TRBV10-3 CAISEGQGGTNEKLFF
TRBJ2-2 TRBV7-2 CASSLAGTGLTGELFF
TRBJ2-1 TRBV9 CASSVAVDRAAYNEQFF
TRBJ2-1 TRBV19 CASSLEGSSYNEQFF
TRBJ1-5 TRBV3-1/TRBV3-2 CASSQGGQPQHF
TRBJ2-1 TRBV12-3/TRBV12-4 CASSLGRGQFF
TRBJ1-1 TRBV19 CASSIGRDRATEAFF
TRBJ2-5 TRBV4-3 CASSPSGGAETQYF
TRBJ2-3 TRBV7-2 CASSPGLAGGADTQYF
TRBJ1-3 TRBV9 CASSSLGGDATIYF
TRBJ1-4 TRBV6-5 CASSRTGVNEKLFF
TRBJ1-5 TRBV27 CASSGGGLSNQPQHF
TRBJ2-3 TRBV29-1 CSVAGAGLGDTQYF
TRBJ2-2 TRBV28 CASSLASGRGELFF
TRBJ2-1 TRBV11-3 CASSLRGRDEQFF
TRBJ2-1 TRBV18 CASSSDEYNEQFF
TRBJ1-3 TRBV15 CATSRGPGEGHTIYF
TRBJ2-5 TRBV24-1 CATSDSLAGLGETQYF
TRBJ1-4 TRBV5-4 CASSPSIGATNEKLFF
TRBJ2-5 TRBV7-2 CASHRGTVQETQYF
TRBJ2-5 TRBV29-1 CSGGERETQYF
TRBJ2-3 TRBV5-1 CASSLVGVASTDTQYF
TRBJ2-1 TRBV7-9 CASSEGLSTDEQFF
TRBJ1-5 TRBV11-2 CASSVQGDNQPQHF
TRBJ1-2 TRBV6-2/TRBV6-3 CASSPDRVHGYTF
TRBJ2-7 TRBV7-2 CASRKTSGGAYEQYF
TRBJ1-2 TRBV9 CASSAGTGGYYGYTF
TRBJ1-3 TRBV27 CASSSGQPGNTIYF
TRBJ2-4 TRBV4-1 CASSHGIIAGAQGIQYF
TRBJ2-3 TRBV5-4 CASSPGLAGRDTQYF
TRBJ1-4 TRBV27 CASSFEQGNEKLFF
TRBJ1-2 TRBV14 CASSRDSLYYGYTF
TRBJ2-2 TRBV5-5 CASSGRDRVTGELFF
TRBJ1-4 TRBV6-5 CASSLRGLGEKLFF
TRBJ2-1 TRBV7-2 CASSLDSNTGTSRFF
TRBJ1-5 TRBV11-2 CASSLSSLNQPQHF
TRBJ1-2 TRBV6-6 CASSYSGGGGSSGYTF
TRBJ2-5 TRBV2 CASSELAGRTVETQYF
TRBJ1-5 TRBV6-5 CASSSWAGGQPQHF